One T cell receptor beta chain is described in this entry. The J segment lost 4 bases and the V segment lost 5 bases, leaving 12 bases of the junction unmatched. The CDR3 contains 16 residues. Germline values: CDR1 SGHRS, CDR2 YFSETQ. Profiled with immunoSEQ multiplex PCR; TCRdb holds only in-frame clones, not every one. Among about 95,000 clones, about 82% were seen once, and the ten largest hold around a fifth. The data are from a study of control samples from healthy donors and cancer patients. The rearrangement uses TRBV5-1 and TRBJ1-1; 9 bases map to TRBD1. This TCR derives from a man aged 25-45 years in good health. Source material: blood. The CDR3: CASSSDGQGQGTEAFF. The CDR3 region has the DNA TGCGCCAGCAGTTCCGATGGACAGGGACAGGGCACTGAAGCTTTCTTT.